This entry is about one T cell receptor beta chain. Its antigen is not known. The donors were in the roughly 120-subject validation cohort; that cohort was separate from the roughly 700-subject first cohort. These data originate in a study of cytomegalovirus exposure and HLA in healthy donors. Germline loops: CDR1 SGHKS, CDR2 YYEKEE (reference sequence). The CDR3 runs to 15 residues. V was pared by 4 bases and J by 2 bases, with 4 bases of the junction left unmatched. Clones were read by immunoSEQ multiplex PCR, and TCRdb kept only the in-frame ones, dropping some. The table has about 76,000 clones, less than 95% seen once. Study-wide points: With high specificity and sensitivity, the classifier reportedly diagnosed cytomegalovirus status. TCR clusters originating in the first cohort tended to co-occur in the 120 validation repertoires, according to a later analysis. Some TCR beta chains (164 of them) were listed as cytomegalovirus-associated.

The rearrangement links TRBV5-5 to TRBJ2-2, with 8 bases identical to TRBD1. The sequence derives from a woman between 18 and 29 years old in good health and CMV-seronegative. The material sequenced was PBMCs. The chain's CDR3 is CASSIQGANTGELFF. The CDR3 DNA sequence: TGTGCCAGCAGCATTCAGGGGGCTAACACCGGGGAGCTGTTTTTT.